The entry that follows covers one T cell receptor beta chain sequence. A few counts support this clonotype. Its antigen is still unknown. Base qualities are not at hand, and no much larger clone is one base apart. Sequenced using an Illumina HiSeq 1500. In-frame beta chains were kept once TCRdb had trimmed the public reads at Q25 with fastp and called clones with MiXCR. When rows share a CDR3 protein, they turn into one entry using the most common DNA and genes. Counted in this sample were about 310,000 distinct CDR3 sequences; about a sixth of them appeared once. Approximately 12% of the sample rests with the top ten. The germline V gene (reference sequence) supplies CDR1 LNHDA and CDR2 SQIVND. After removal of 8 bases from V and 2 bases from J, the junction retains 4 bases not matched to a gene. Reading from cysteine to phenylalanine, the CDR3 counts 14 amino acids. The only DNA kept is the CDR3, 42 bases in frame from the first base.

The entry originates in a study of T cell repertoires in cytomegalovirus infection (dated by TCRdb to the late 2010s). Regarding the complete study: Donor HLA type was relevant to the analysis, as public TCR beta signatures indicated carriage of CMV infection together with the matching HLA type.

The study at large found these results: The ex vivo response was dominated by HLA-C-restricted CMV-specific TCR beta clonotypes, and the single most frequent clonotype in two of eight donors was supplied by these HLA-C-restricted clonotypes. In both this cohort and an independent roughly 400-donor cohort, the cumulative frequency of public TCR beta family members distinguished carriers of CMV infection plus the relevant HLA type.

The sequenced sample was PBMCs. Recombination joined TRBV19 with TRBJ2-2, and TRBD1 matches 8 of the central bases. The sequence derives from a human donor in good health (CMV status not recorded). Some clones in this sample may be carry-over from other donors' samples. The encoded CDR3 is CASRQGLNTGELFF. DNA sequence: TGTGCCAGTCGACAGGGGTTAAACACCGGGGAGCTGTTTTTT.